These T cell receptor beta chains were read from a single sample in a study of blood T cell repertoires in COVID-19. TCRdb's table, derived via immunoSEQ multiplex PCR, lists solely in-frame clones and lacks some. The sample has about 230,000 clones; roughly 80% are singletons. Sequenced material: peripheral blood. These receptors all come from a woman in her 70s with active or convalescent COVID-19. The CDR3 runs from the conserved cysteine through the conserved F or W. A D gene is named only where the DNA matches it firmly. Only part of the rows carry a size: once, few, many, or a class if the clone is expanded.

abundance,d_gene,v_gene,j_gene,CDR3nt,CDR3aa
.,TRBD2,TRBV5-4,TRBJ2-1,TGTGCCAGCAGCCCGGGACTAGCGGGAGGGCCAGGTGAGCAGTTCTTC,CASSPGLAGGPGEQFF
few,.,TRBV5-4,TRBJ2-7,TGTGCCAGCAGCCCTTCCCCGACAGGCTACGAGCAGTACTTC,CASSPSPTGYEQYF
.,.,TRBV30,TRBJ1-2,TGTGCCTGGAGTCGATGGGCAGATTCCTATGGCTACACCTTC,CAWSRWADSYGYTF
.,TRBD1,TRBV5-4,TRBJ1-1,TGTGCCAGCAGAACAAGCGGCTGGACAGGGGACACTGAAGCTTTCTTT,CASRTSGWTGDTEAFF
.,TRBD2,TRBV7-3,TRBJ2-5,TGTGCCAGCAGCCTCTTGGGGGGGTTAGAGACCCAGTACTTC,CASSLLGGLETQYF
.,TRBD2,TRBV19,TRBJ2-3,TGTGCCAGTAGTACTAGCGGGGGGATGGGAGATACGCAGTATTTT,CASSTSGGMGDTQYF
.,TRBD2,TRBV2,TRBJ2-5,TGTGCCAGCGGGAGGGAGGTCCAAGAGACCCAGTACTTC,CASGREVQETQYF
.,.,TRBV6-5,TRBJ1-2,TGTGCCAGCGGGGGGGCAGAATCTACCTATGGCTACACCTTC,CASGGAESTYGYTF
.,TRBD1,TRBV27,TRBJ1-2,TGTGCCAGCAGTTTTTCGGACAGGGGGCTGGGGGGCTACACCTTC,CASSFSDRGLGGYTF
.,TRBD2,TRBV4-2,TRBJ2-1,TGTGCCAGCAGCCAATTACTAGCGGGGGGTATGAATGAGCAGTTCTTC,CASSQLLAGGMNEQFF
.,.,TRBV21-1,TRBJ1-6,TGTGCCAGCAAGCCGTATTCGCAAGGCAAAAAAAGACAGGGCAATTCACCCCTCCACTTT,CASKPYSQGKKRQGNSPLHF
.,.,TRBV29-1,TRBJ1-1,TGCAGCGTTGAAGAATCCCAGGCCACTGAAGCTTTCTTT,CSVEESQATEAFF
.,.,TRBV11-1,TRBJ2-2,TGTGCCAGCCGCTCGACTACCTTGAACACCGGGGAGCTGTTTTTT,CASRSTTLNTGELFF
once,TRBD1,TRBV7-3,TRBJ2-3,TGTGCCAGCAGCCAAGGGACAGGCGGGACAGATACGCAGTATTTT,CASSQGTGGTDTQYF
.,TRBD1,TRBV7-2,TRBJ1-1,TGTGCCAGCACAGGGGGAGGGAACACTGAAGCTTTCTTT,CASTGGGNTEAFF
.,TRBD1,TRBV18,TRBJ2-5,TGTGCCAGCTCACCCCGATTAGGACAGGGAGAAGAGACCCAGTACTTC,CASSPRLGQGEETQYF
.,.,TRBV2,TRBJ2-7,TGTGCCACCACCGGGACAACCTACGAGCAGTACTTC,CATTGTTYEQYF
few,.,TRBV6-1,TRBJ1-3,TGTGCCAGCAGTGATGGTTGGCGTATAGGGGAAAACACCATATATTTT,CASSDGWRIGENTIYF
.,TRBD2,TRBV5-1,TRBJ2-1,TGCGCCAGCAGCTTGGAAGCGGGATCCTACAATGAGCAGTTCTTC,CASSLEAGSYNEQFF
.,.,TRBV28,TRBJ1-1,TGTGCCAGCAGTGGGCCCGACGCACCAATTGAAGCTTTCTTT,CASSGPDAPIEAFF
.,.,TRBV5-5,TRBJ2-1,TGTGCCAGCAGACGCTTCGCGGCGGCCACTTACAATGAGCAGTTCTTC,CASRRFAAATYNEQFF
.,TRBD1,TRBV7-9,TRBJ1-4,TGTGCCAGCAGCTGGGGGACAGGGGCTGAAAAACTGTTTTTT,CASSWGTGAEKLFF
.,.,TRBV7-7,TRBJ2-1,TGTGCCAGCAGCTCGTTACAGGGTACCTACAATGAGCAGTTCTTC,CASSSLQGTYNEQFF
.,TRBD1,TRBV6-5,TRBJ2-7,TGTGCCAGCATCCTGGACAGGGACGGGGACGAGCAGTACTTC,CASILDRDGDEQYF
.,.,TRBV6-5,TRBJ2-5,TGTGCCAGCAGTTACTCTGGAGGCCAGTTTATGACCCAGTACTTC,CASSYSGGQFMTQYF
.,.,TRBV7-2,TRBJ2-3,TGTGCCAGCAGCCAAACACCCCCCGGGGGCACAGATACGCAGTATTTT,CASSQTPPGGTDTQYF
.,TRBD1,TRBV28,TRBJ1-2,TGTGCCAGCTTGACAGGGCAGAACTATGGCTACACCTTC,CASLTGQNYGYTF
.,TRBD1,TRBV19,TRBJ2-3,TGTGCCAGTAGTAACAGGGGGGGCACAGATACGCAGTATTTT,CASSNRGGTDTQYF
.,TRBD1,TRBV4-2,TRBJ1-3,TGTGCCAGCAGCCAAGTAACAGGGGGGATGGATGGAAACACCATATATTTT,CASSQVTGGMDGNTIYF
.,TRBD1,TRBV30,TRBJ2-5,TGTGCCTGGAGTTCGGGACAGGGGAGGCAAGAGACCCAGTACTTC,CAWSSGQGRQETQYF
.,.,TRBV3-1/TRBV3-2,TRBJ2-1,TGTGCCAGCAGCCAAGGATCTGCGGGATGGGTCTTC,CASSQGSAGWVF
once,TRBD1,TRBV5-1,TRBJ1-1,TGCGCCAGCAGCTTGACAGGGGACCTGAACACTGAAGCTTTCTTT,CASSLTGDLNTEAFF
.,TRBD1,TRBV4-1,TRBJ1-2,TGCGCCAGCAGCTCCCGGGACAGGGTGGCCTATGGCTACACCTTC,CASSSRDRVAYGYTF
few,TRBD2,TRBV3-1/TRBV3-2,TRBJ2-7,TGTGCCAGCAGCCCCTCGGGGGGAGAGCAGTACTTC,CASSPSGGEQYF
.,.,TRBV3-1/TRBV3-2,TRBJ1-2,TGTGCCAGCAGCCGGGGACTCTATGGCTACACCTTC,CASSRGLYGYTF
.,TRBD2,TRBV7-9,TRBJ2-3,TGTGCCAGCAGCAAAGCGGGAGTGAGCACAGATACGCAGTATTTT,CASSKAGVSTDTQYF
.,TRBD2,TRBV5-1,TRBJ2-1,TGCGCCAGCAGCCCCTCCGGGACTAGCGGGAGATGGAACTACAATGAGCAGTTCTTC,CASSPSGTSGRWNYNEQFF
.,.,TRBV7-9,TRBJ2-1,TGTGCCAGCAGCTTCCGGCGGGGTACCTACAATGAGCAGTTCTTC,CASSFRRGTYNEQFF